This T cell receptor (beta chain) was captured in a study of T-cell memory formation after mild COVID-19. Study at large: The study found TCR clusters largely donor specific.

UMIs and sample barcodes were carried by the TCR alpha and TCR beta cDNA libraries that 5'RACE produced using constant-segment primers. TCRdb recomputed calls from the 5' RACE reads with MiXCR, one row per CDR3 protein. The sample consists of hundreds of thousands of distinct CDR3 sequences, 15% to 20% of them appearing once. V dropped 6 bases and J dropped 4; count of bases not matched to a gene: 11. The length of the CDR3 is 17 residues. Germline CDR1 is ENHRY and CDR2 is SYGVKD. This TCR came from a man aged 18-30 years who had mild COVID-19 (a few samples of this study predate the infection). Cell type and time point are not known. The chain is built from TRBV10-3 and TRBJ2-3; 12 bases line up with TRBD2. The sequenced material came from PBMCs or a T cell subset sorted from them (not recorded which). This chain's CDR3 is CAIRGTSGSRRADTQYF. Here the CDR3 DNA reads TGTGCCATCAGGGGGACTAGCGGGTCACGACGGGCAGATACGCAGTATTTT.